This TCR beta chain was observed in a study of T cells expressing NK-cell markers (dated by TCRdb to 2018 to 2020). Concerning the study at large: Fewer than ten donors provided sorted CD3+CD56+NKG2C+, CD3+CD56+NKG2C- and CD3+CD56-NKG2C+ T-cell subsets, whose TCR beta-chain repertoires were profiled. Seven of the eight sequenced donors were HCMV-seropositive and one was HCMV-seronegative. All eight donors whose samples were sequenced were randomly selected healthy volunteers, three of them men and five women. Sequencing of the libraries produced 2 x 150 bp reads on Illumina HiSeq 2000/2500, MiSeq or NextSeq.

The germline V gene yields MNHEY for CDR1 and SVGEGT for CDR2. The CDR3 runs 11 residues from the cysteine to the phenylalanine. No DNA sequence was recorded. Note on this clonotype: Its target antigen remains unknown.

What the work shows at the level of the full study, not this receptor alone: Whether the expanded NKG2C-expressing T cell clones were specific for HCMV antigens remained unclear. In about six donors, the dominant CD3+CD56+NKG2C+ clonotypes were found to rank among the top 10 CD8+ clonotypes and to make up about 1.0-7.0% of CD8+ T cells. Those dominant clonotypes were again the most abundant among CD3+CD56-NKG2C+ cells in four donors, at about 25-60.1%.

The sequencer listed for this sample is Illumina HiSeq 2000. 5'RACE template switching, by which a universal primer site and unique molecular identifiers were added, was used to make TCR beta cDNA libraries. Priming for cDNA synthesis came from the TCR beta constant segment, and two successive PCR amplification steps followed. Turning to the authors' computational methods: MIGEC was used to demultiplex reads and group reads by UMI, and MiTCR was used to assemble and quantify clonotypes. To exclude erroneous sequences, any TCR cDNA sequence not supported by at least two reads was discarded. The tcR package was used for downstream repertoire analysis, and clonotypes were matched between fractions using CDR3 nucleotide sequence together with V segment. Antigen specificity was annotated against VDJdb with VDJmatch, allowing one amino acid substitution in CDR3. TCRdb reanalyzed the reads, keeping one entry per CDR3 protein sequence and omitting DNA. The V and J calls and clone size are TCRdb's, not the authors'. The table held for this sample gives 300,000 to 500,000 distinct CDR3 sequences. Jointly, the top ten make up about 10% of the sample.

To determine HCMV serostatus, a commercial ELISA kit was used to detect HCMV-specific IgG in serum. Peripheral blood mononuclear cells were isolated from blood by Ficoll density gradient centrifugation. This sequence uses TRBV6-2 or TRBV6-3 and TRBJ2-2. Input material: blood T cells: a sorted CD56 or NKG2C T cell subset, CD4+ or CD8+ T cells, or bulk PBMC T cells (not recorded which). The receptor was isolated from a woman between 45 and 60 years old in good health. Donor details come from another sample of the same person, matched by shared clones. The encoded CDR3 is CASTLTGELFF.